A selection of T cell receptor beta chains follows, all from one sample in a study of CD8+ T cells in alopecia areata. The assay was immunoSEQ multiplex PCR, and TCRdb's table has in-frame clones only and misses some. Among 42,000 or so clones listed, 80% to 95% were seen once. The source was CD8+ T cells sorted from blood, collected at week 24, from a patient treated with tofacitinib. These receptors came from a human donor with alopecia areata. CDR3s include the opening cysteine and the closing phenylalanine or tryptophan. Each record gives: V gene, clone size, J gene, CDR3 length, D gene, CDR3 DNA, CDR3 protein. A D gene is named only where the DNA matches it firmly. Size tells how often a clone was seen (once, few, many) or the class of an expanded clone, and some rows leave it out.

>TRBV27|-|TRBJ2-7|15|TRBD1
TGTGCCAGCAGTTTAACCGGACAGGGATCCTACGAGCAGTACTTC
CASSLTGQGSYEQYF
>TRBV6-5|-|TRBJ1-2|16|TRBD1
TGTGCCAGCAGTTCACCGGGACAGGGGGCAATTTATGGCTACACCTTC
CASSSPGQGAIYGYTF
>TRBV7-2|-|TRBJ2-7|14|TRBD1
TGTGCCAGCAGCTTCATACGGGACAGCTACGAGCAGTACTTC
CASSFIRDSYEQYF
>TRBV28|-|TRBJ2-1|16|-
TGTGCCAGCAGTCCCCGGCCCAGGGGCTCCTACAATGAGCAGTTCTTC
CASSPRPRGSYNEQFF
>TRBV29-1|-|TRBJ2-7|13|-
TGCAGCGTTGAGCTACAGGGCCCCTACGAGCAGTACTTC
CSVELQGPYEQYF
>TRBV29-1|-|TRBJ2-7|15|TRBD1
TGCAGCGTAACCCTGGGGGCAGGGGGCGGATACGAGCAGTACTTC
CSVTLGAGGGYEQYF
>TRBV27|-|TRBJ2-7|13|-
TGTGCCAGCACTTCGGGGGCTCGCCACGAGCAGTACTTC
CASTSGARHEQYF
>TRBV19|-|TRBJ1-5|14|TRBD1
TGTGCCAGTGGAGGTGGGACAGGGAATCAGCCCCAGCATTTT
CASGGGTGNQPQHF
>TRBV7-8|once|TRBJ2-6|14|-
TGTGCCAGCAGCCAAACCTCTGGGGCCAACGTCCTGACTTTC
CASSQTSGANVLTF
>TRBV29-1|-|TRBJ1-5|13|-
TGCAGCGCCACACCTGGGCCGTATCAGCCCCAGCATTTT
CSATPGPYQPQHF
>TRBV4-1|-|TRBJ2-3|16|TRBD2
TGCGCCAGCAGCCCAGTGAGGGGATTTGCGGGGGGGACGCAGTATTTT
CASSPVRGFAGGTQYF
>TRBV28|-|TRBJ2-5|17|TRBD2
TGTGCCAGCAGTTCCGCCGTACTAGCGGGGAACAAAGAGACCCAGTACTTC
CASSSAVLAGNKETQYF
>TRBV9|-|TRBJ2-3|18|TRBD2
TGTGCCAGCAGCCCGCAGCCATTCGGGACTAACGAACTACTTACGCAGTATTTT
CASSPQPFGTNELLTQYF
>TRBV29-1|few|TRBJ2-1|14|-
TGCAGCGTTGAAGCCCGTTCCGCATACAATGAGCAGTTCTTC
CSVEARSAYNEQFF
>TRBV9|-|TRBJ2-1|15|TRBD2
TGTGCCAGCAGCGTAGGTTGGACTAGCGCCGATGAGCAGTTCTTC
CASSVGWTSADEQFF
>TRBV19|-|TRBJ2-1|15|TRBD2
TGTGCCAGTAGTATGGGGACTAGCGGGGGGTATGAGCAGTTCTTC
CASSMGTSGGYEQFF